The next 29 T cell receptor beta chains were all read from a single sample in a study of blood T cells in healthy people across ages (dated by TCRdb to between 2015 and 2016). Libraries were constructed by 5' RACE. The second PCR ran for about 7 to 11 cycles and used a J-beta primer mix along with a sample-barcoded 5' primer. TCRdb trimmed public reads at Q25 via fastp, called clones via MiXCR and kept in-frame beta chains. Under each unique CDR3 protein, matching rows form one entry showing the most common genes and DNA. The table for this sample lists some 1.8 million distinct CDR3 sequences; about two fifths of them were counted only once. The top ten constitute under 25% of the sample. Sequenced sample: blood. The receptors come from a human donor in good health.

The chain joins TRBV20-1 to TRBJ2-3; 8 bases match TRBD2. CDR1 DFQATT and CDR2 SNEGSKA come from the germline V gene (reference sequence). This CDR3 contains 14 residues. V was pared by 3 bases and J by 5 bases, with 7 bases of the junction left unmatched. CDR3 loop: CSASGAGVLDTQYF. The CDR3 nucleotides are TGCAGTGCTAGTGGAGCGGGGGTGCTAGATACGCAGTATTTT.

With respect to this clonotype: A much more abundant neighbour one base away suggests this may be a read error. CDR3 sequence reads: CASSLEFRAGDKLFF. The CDR3 nucleotides read TGCGCCAGCAGCTTGGAGTTCAGGGCAGGGGATAAACTGTTTTTT. The chain uses TRBV5-1 and TRBJ1-4; tentative D call: TRBD1 (6 bases). This CDR3 region has 15 residues. The germline CDR1 and CDR2 sequences are SGHRS and YFSETQ. The germline V and J ends were trimmed by 0 bases and 11 bases, with 17 bases remaining between them.

As regards this clonotype: One junction end does not reproduce the germline sequence, and a read error may be involved. This chain connects TRBV5-5 to TRBJ2-1, with a tentative D call TRBD2 (5 bases). The CDR3 is made up of 16 amino acids. Germline CDR1 and CDR2: SGHKS and YYEKEE (reference sequence). This chain's CDR3 is CASSPRSPSSYNEQSF. The CDR3 DNA reads TGTGCCAGCAGCCCCAGAAGCCCTAGCTCCTACAATGAGCAGTCCTTC.

The chain links TRBV28 to TRBJ1-1, with D possibly TRBD1 on 6 matching bases. Looked up from germline, CDR1 is MDHEN and CDR2 is SYDVKM. The length of the CDR3 is 16 residues. Trimming pared 6 bases from V and 0 bases from J, leaving 17 bases between. Written as DNA, the CDR3 is TGTGCCAGCAGAACTACAGGGATAGGAATGAACACTGAAGCTTTCTTT. It yields the protein CASRTTGIGMNTEAFF. The whole variable domain, filled in from reference TRBV28 and TRBJ1-1, reads DVKVTQSSRYLVKRTGEKVFLECVQDMDHENMFWYRQDPGLGLRLIYFSYDVKMKEKGDIPEGYSVSREKKERFSLILESASTNQTSMYLCASRTTGIGMNTEAFFGQGTRLTVV.

This clonotype was seen a few times. The rearrangement links TRBV4-3 to TRBJ2-5; D not certain. V was clipped by 0 bases and J by 9 bases, with 17 bases between them. Germline values: CDR1 LGHNA, CDR2 YSLEER. This CDR3 contains 15 residues. The CDR3 DNA reads TGCGCCAGCAGCCAAGATACGGGCACTCCAACGGCCCAGTACTTC. It is translated as CASSQDTGTPTAQYF.

This clonotype was seen a few times. The chain couples TRBV20-1 to TRBJ2-7, with D possibly matching TRBD1 (6 bases). CDR1 and CDR2 (germline): DFQATT, SNEGSKA (reference sequence). Trimming stripped 6 bases from V and 0 bases from J, with 9 bases between. The CDR3 runs to 12 residues. In DNA, the CDR3 is TGCAGTGCCTGGGACACCTCCTACGAGCAGTACTTC. Its protein is CSAWDTSYEQYF.

V gene TRBV21-1 combines with J gene TRBJ1-2; the listed D gene, TRBD1, was not tested against the DNA. TRBV21-1 counts as a pseudogene. The CDR3 extends over 19 amino acids. The CDR3 loop is CASSAHMTRQGYSPYGYTF. CDR3 coding DNA: TGTGCCAGCAGCGCCCACATGACTAGACAGGGATATAGCCCCTATGGCTACACCTTC.

V gene TRBV5-4 combines with J gene TRBJ2-1; no reliable D call. The CDR3 has 16 amino acids. Germline loops: CDR1 SGHNT, CDR2 YYREEE (reference sequence). The V gene lost 0 bases and the J gene lost 4 bases, with 14 bases spanning the gap. Here the CDR3 reads CASSLVASPSYNEQFF. CDR3 sequence (DNA): TGTGCCAGCAGCTTGGTGGCCAGCCCTTCTTACAATGAGCAGTTCTTC.

The V gene is TRBV20-1, the J gene TRBJ1-2, with a possible D match to TRBD1 (6 bases). CDR1 is DFQATT and CDR2 is SNEGSKA in the germline V gene (reference sequence). This CDR3 is built from 14 residues. V shed 3 bases and J shed 6 bases, with 17 bases lying between them. CDR3 nucleotide sequence: TGCAGTGCTAGCAAACAGGGTCGGGGAGATGGCTACACCTTC. This codes for CSASKQGRGDGYTF.

This clonotype came up a few times. The V gene is TRBV7-9, the J gene TRBJ1-4; 10 bases are a match to TRBD1. The V gene end was trimmed by 4 bases and the J gene end by 8 bases; junction bases not matched to a gene: 4. The CDR3 totals 14 residues. Germline V gives CDR1 SEHNR, CDR2 FQNEAQ (reference sequence). CDR3: CASSSGDRGEKLFF. For the CDR3, the DNA is TGTGCCAGCAGCTCGGGGGACAGGGGCGAAAAACTGTTTTTT.

This clonotype was found a few times. V gene TRBV7-9 combines with J gene TRBJ2-7; D remains ambiguous. Germline CDR1 and CDR2: SEHNR and FQNEAQ (reference sequence). This CDR3 region has 13 residues. Trimming left V 5 bases short and J 0 bases short, with 8 bases between. The CDR3 is CASSTDVSYEQYF. DNA of the CDR3: TGTGCCAGCAGCACGGACGTCTCCTACGAGCAGTACTTC.

Many counts were recorded for this clonotype. The chain employs TRBV4-3 and TRBJ2-3; D remains ambiguous. The CDR3 contains 15 residues. Germline assignment: CDR1 LGHNA and CDR2 YSLEER. V lost 0 bases and J 2 bases, leaving 9 bases between the germline ends. As DNA, the CDR3 is TGCGCCAGCAGCCAAGAACAGAGCGACACAGATACGCAGTATTTT. Translating gives CASSQEQSDTDTQYF.

V usage is TRBV6-6 and J usage is TRBJ2-1; D may be TRBD1 (6 bases). There are 16 residues in the CDR3. V was cut by 0 bases and J by 7 bases, with 16 bases left in between. CDR1 and CDR2 from the germline V gene are MNHNY and SVGAGI (reference sequence). The CDR3 DNA reads as TGTGCCAGCAGTTACTCGAGGGTCAGGGGAGTGAATGAGCAGTTCTTC. This codes for CASSYSRVRGVNEQFF.

The rearrangement joins TRBV5-1 to TRBJ1-2, with D hard to call. The CDR3 has 12 amino acids. Germline-derived CDR1 and CDR2 are SGHRS and YFSETQ. V was trimmed by 5 bases and J by 7 bases, leaving 12 bases between them. The CDR3 sequence: CASSSHVGGYTF. Here the CDR3 DNA reads TGCGCCAGCAGTTCTCATGTAGGTGGCTACACCTTC. Drawing the rest from reference TRBV5-1 and TRBJ1-2, the complete variable domain is KAGVTQTPRYLIKTRGQQVTLSCSPISGHRSVSWYQQTPGQGLQFLFEYFSETQRNKGNFPGRFSGRQFSNSRSEMNVSTLELGDSALYLCASSSHVGGYTFGSGTRLTVV.

This clonotype was found a few times. The CDR3 region has the DNA TGCGCCAGCAATCCAGGGGGCGCGAACGAGCAGTACTTC. This gives the protein CASNPGGANEQYF. The chain joins TRBV5-1 to TRBJ2-5, with 8 bases that match TRBD1. The DNA matches TRBJ2-7 better at its end, which makes the J call doubtful. Germline CDR1 reads SGHRS; CDR2 reads YFSETQ. The CDR3 is 13 amino acids.

This clonotype occurred a few times. This chain joins TRBV7-9 and TRBJ2-7; the D is unclear. The CDR3 runs 14 residues. Germline CDR1 reads SEHNR; CDR2 reads FQNEAQ (reference sequence). V lost 5 bases and J lost 2, with 13 bases in between. The CDR3 here is CASSPMNRAYEQYF. The CDR3 DNA sequence: TGTGCCAGCAGCCCCATGAACCGAGCCTACGAGCAGTACTTC.

This clonotype was observed a handful of times. The chain combines TRBV12-3 or TRBV12-4 with TRBJ1-5; D remains unclear. The V end lost 3 bases, the J end lost 11 bases, and 20 bases lay between the germline ends. This CDR3 is 15 amino acids long. In nucleotides, the CDR3 is TGTGCCAGCAGTTTGGGTTTTGGACGACCCAAAGCCCAGCATTTT. Translating gives CASSLGFGRPKAQHF.

The rearrangement uses TRBV6-6 and TRBJ2-3; D not resolved. Germline values: CDR1 MNHNY, CDR2 SVGAGI (reference sequence). CDR3 length equals 12 residues. Trimming stripped 8 bases from V and 9 bases from J, with 15 bases between. In DNA, the CDR3 is TGTGCCAGCGAGGACGCCCGGTCGACGCAGTATTTT. This sequence encodes CASEDARSTQYF.

A few counts support this clonotype. This chain connects TRBV12-3 or TRBV12-4 to TRBJ2-5; 11 bases fit TRBD1. The CDR3 runs to 15 residues. Unmatched junction bases numbered 9, after V lost 5 bases and J lost 7 bases. CDR3 residues: CASSPGQGALGTQYF. In nucleotides, the CDR3 is TGTGCCAGCAGTCCCGGACAGGGGGCGTTGGGGACCCAGTACTTC.

This clonotype was seen more than once but under ten times. One junction end disagrees with the germline gene, perhaps due to a read error. J is TRBJ2-1 and V is TRBV5-1; 11 bases map to TRBD2. The CDR3 runs to 19 residues. Germline-derived CDR1 and CDR2 are SGHRS and YFSETQ. The CDR3 region is CASSPQIAGGHGSYNEQFF. DNA for the CDR3: TGTGCCAGCAGTCCACAAATAGCGGGGGGGCACGGCTCCTACAATGAGCAGTTCTTC.

This clonotype has only a few counts. V and J are TRBV4-3 and TRBJ1-1, with a possible D match to TRBD1 (6 bases). The germline V and J ends were trimmed by 4 bases and 5 bases, with 17 bases remaining between them. Per germline, CDR1 LGHNA and CDR2 YSLEER. The CDR3 spans 15 residues. CDR3 sequence: CASSPTGRRSTEAFF. CDR3 coding DNA: TGCGCCAGCAGCCCTACAGGGAGGCGTAGTACTGAAGCTTTCTTT.

The chain recombines TRBV18 with TRBJ1-1; 9 nucleotides line up with TRBD1. Unmatched junction bases numbered 16, after V lost 6 bases and J lost 2 bases. The CDR3 extends over 18 amino acids. Germline V gene data show CDR1 as KGHSH and CDR2 as LQKENI. CDR3 nucleotides: TGTGCCAGCTCTACACTAAGGGGGACAGGGTCTGTCAACACTGAAGCTTTCTTT. It is translated as CASSTLRGTGSVNTEAFF.

In this sample, this clonotype turned up a few times. A single base separates this from a much larger clone, so it may be a read error. This sequence joins TRBV10-3 and TRBJ2-7, with D perhaps given as TRBD1 or TRBD2 (6 bases each). This CDR3 is built from 15 residues. Germline V gives CDR1 ENHRY, CDR2 SYGVKD. As DNA, the CDR3 is TGTGCCATCGGTGAGTCGCACGAGGGGGGCTACGAGCAGTACTTC. It codes for CAIGESHEGGYEQYF.

The V and J genes are TRBV7-2 and TRBJ1-4; D is uncertain. V lost 1 base, J lost 4 bases, and 10 bases lay in between. This CDR3 is 15 amino acids long. Looked up from germline, CDR1 is SGHTA and CDR2 is FQGNSA. This chain's CDR3 is CASSLDGQYNEKLFF. The DNA for the CDR3 is TGTGCCAGCAGCTTAGACGGGCAGTATAATGAAAAACTGTTTTTT.

The J gene is TRBJ1-1, the V gene TRBV4-1, with unresolved D. The CDR3 sequence is 13 residues long. Germline loops: CDR1 MGHRA, CDR2 YSYEKL. The V and J ends lost 0 bases and 6 bases respectively, with 8 bases between them. CDR3 loop: CASSQDPGAEAFF. CDR3 nucleotide sequence: TGCGCCAGCAGCCAAGATCCCGGCGCTGAAGCTTTCTTT.

This clonotype was recorded once. J is TRBJ1-5 and V is TRBV4-2; D possibly corresponds to TRBD1 (5 bases). This CDR3 has 15 amino acids. Germline lookup yields CDR1 LGHNA and CDR2 YNFKEQ. Trimming removed 2 bases at V and 2 bases at J, with 10 bases between. The CDR3 here is CASSQIDRGNQPQHF. CDR3 DNA: TGTGCCAGCAGCCAAATAGACAGAGGCAATCAGCCCCAGCATTTT.

V gene TRBV7-2 combines with J gene TRBJ1-2; no clear D gene. CDR3 length: 15 residues. Germline-derived CDR1 and CDR2 are SGHTA and FQGNSA. V lost 1 base and J 5 bases, leaving 14 bases between the germline ends. CDR3 residues: CASSLGGSSRYGYTF. CDR3 coding DNA: TGTGCCAGCAGCTTAGGAGGAAGCTCTAGATATGGCTACACCTTC.

The rearrangement links TRBV28 to TRBJ1-6; D not resolved. CDR1 is MDHEN and CDR2 is SYDVKM in the germline V gene. The CDR3 spans 14 residues. Trimming took 5 bases from V and 6 from J, leaving 11 bases between them. In DNA, the CDR3 is TGTGCCAGCAGTCTCCGGGATCCTAATTCACCCCTCCACTTT. Translating gives CASSLRDPNSPLHF.

The chain couples TRBV4-3 to TRBJ2-3, with a possible D match to TRBD2 (5 bases). With 3 bases removed from V and 6 bases from J, the gap between germline ends came to 13 bases. Germline V CDR1 and CDR2: LGHNA, YSLEER. This CDR3 is built from 14 residues. The CDR3 DNA follows: TGCGCCAGCAGCCAGGACGGCCGGAGGGATACGCAGTATTTT. The encoded protein is CASSQDGRRDTQYF.